The clone carrying this TCR beta chain was seen repeatedly, ten times or more. What it recognizes is unknown. The CDR3 sequence is 12 residues long. Trimming took off 6 bases at V and 6 bases at J, with 8 bases between the two ends. In germline, CDR1 is SEHNR, CDR2 FQNEAQ (reference sequence). Having ophthalmopathy, the donors showed moderate-to-severe activity, CAS ≥3 and NOSPECS ≥4, with disease lasting under 3 months. The sample originates from a study of Graves' ophthalmopathy and Graves' hyperthyroidism. Study-level results: Most clonotypes expanded in thyroid above 0.001 frequency were present in blood too. A model of 13 signatures distinguished ophthalmopathy from stable hyperthyroidism at approximately 90% sensitivity and 81.08% specificity.

CDR3 regions of TCR beta were amplified from RNA transcripts. HTBI primers were employed in first-round RT-PCR, then a second-round multiplex PCR followed. TCRdb reanalysed the multiplex PCR reads using MiXCR and keeps one entry per CDR3 protein. Of about 500,000 distinct CDR3 sequences in the sample, 13% to 15% are singletons; the top ten hold 9.8%. This chain uses TRBV7-9 with TRBJ2-2; D gene uncertain. The material sequenced was blood. The receptor comes from a woman in her 30s with Graves' ophthalmopathy. The CDR3 reads CASSLKSGELFF. In DNA form, the CDR3 reads TGTGCCAGCAGTCTCAAATCCGGGGAGCTGTTTTTT.